This T cell receptor beta chain emerged from a study of cytomegalovirus exposure and HLA in healthy donors. Points from the study as a whole: TCR beta V- and J-gene trimming was later associated with a missense DCLRE1C variant. DRB1 had the most TCR associations and HLA-C the fewest, a later analysis found, with rates varying by HLA locus. Evidence from a later analysis indicated that most CMV-associated TCR beta chains looked HLA-restricted.

This clone was counted between two and nine times. Its antigen is undetermined. The V gene lost 7 bases and the J gene lost 7 bases, with 19 bases spanning the gap. This CDR3 has 14 residues. Germline V gene sequence: CDR1 SNHLY, CDR2 FYNNEI. The primer mix had 60 Vbeta and 13 Jbeta primers. Produced via immunoSEQ multiplex PCR; TCRdb's table is partial and in-frame only. The sample shows about 88,000 clones, around four fifths of them seen only once. This TCR derives from a young man in good health and CMV-seronegative. The genes are TRBV2 and TRBJ2-5; D gene uncertain. Specimen: PBMCs. CDR3 bases: TGTGCCAGCACGTTCATTCTAGGTCCAAGGACCCAGTACTTC. As protein: CASTFILGPRTQYF.